Given below is one T cell receptor beta chain in context. The antigen is not known. Individual cDNA molecules carried attached unique molecular identifiers. In TCRdb, the 5' RACE reads were re-called with MiXCR into one record per CDR3 protein. The sample gives around 67,000 distinct CDR3 sequences, 11% of which show up once; 3.5% to 4% is in the top ten. The V gene end was trimmed by 6 bases and the J gene end by 2 bases; junction bases not matched to a gene: 4. Germline V gene sequence: CDR1 KGHSH, CDR2 LQKENI. The length of the CDR3 is 13 residues. This record comes from a study of early T cells in non-severe SARS-CoV-2 infection. Study-wide background: Sequenced material consisted of bulk RNA (from unsorted whole blood), and chains were unpaired.

Study outcomes and limitations: Lookups in VDJdb leaned toward anti-spike CD8 responses and missed private and CD4 specificities.

The chain joins TRBV18 to TRBJ2-7; TRBD1 matches at 7 bases. The TCR originated in an adult who was a healthcare worker with PCR-confirmed SARS-CoV-2 infection or an uninfected control (not recorded which). Sequences were obtained from whole blood. The CDR3 bases are TGTGCCAGCTCGCGACAGGGTGCCTACGAGCAGTACTTC. Protein: CASSRQGAYEQYF. The full variable domain, rest sourced from reference TRBV18 and TRBJ2-7, is NAGVMQNPRHLVRRRGQEARLRCSPMKGHSHVYWYRQLPEEGLKFMVYLQKENIIDESGMPKERFSAEFPKEGPSILRIQQVVRGDSAAYFCASSRQGAYEQYFGPGTRLTVT.